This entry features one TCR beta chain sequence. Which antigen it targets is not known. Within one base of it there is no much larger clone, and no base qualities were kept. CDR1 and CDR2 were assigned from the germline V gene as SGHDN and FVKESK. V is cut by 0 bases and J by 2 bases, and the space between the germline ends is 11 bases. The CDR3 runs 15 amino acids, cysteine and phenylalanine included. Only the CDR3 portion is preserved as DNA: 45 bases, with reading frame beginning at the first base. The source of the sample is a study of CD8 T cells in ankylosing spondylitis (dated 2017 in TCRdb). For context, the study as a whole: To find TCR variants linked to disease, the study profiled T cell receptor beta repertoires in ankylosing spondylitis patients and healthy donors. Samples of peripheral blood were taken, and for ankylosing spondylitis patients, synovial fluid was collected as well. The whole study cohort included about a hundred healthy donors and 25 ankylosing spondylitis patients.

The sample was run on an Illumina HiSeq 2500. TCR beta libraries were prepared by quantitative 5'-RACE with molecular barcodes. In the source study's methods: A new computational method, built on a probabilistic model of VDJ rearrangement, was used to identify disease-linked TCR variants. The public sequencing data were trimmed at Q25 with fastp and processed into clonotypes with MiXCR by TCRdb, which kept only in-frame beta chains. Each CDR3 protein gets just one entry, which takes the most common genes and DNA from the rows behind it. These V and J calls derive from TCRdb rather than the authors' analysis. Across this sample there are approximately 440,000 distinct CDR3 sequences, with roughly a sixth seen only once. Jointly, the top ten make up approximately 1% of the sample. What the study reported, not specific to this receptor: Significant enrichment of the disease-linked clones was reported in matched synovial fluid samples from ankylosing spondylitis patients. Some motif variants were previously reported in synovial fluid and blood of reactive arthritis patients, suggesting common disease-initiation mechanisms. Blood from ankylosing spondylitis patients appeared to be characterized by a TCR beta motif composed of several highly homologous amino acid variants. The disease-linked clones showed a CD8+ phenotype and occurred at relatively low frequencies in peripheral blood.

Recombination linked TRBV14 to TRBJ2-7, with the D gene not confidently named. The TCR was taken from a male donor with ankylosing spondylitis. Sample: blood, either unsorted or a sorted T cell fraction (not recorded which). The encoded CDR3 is CASSQEGRITYEQYF. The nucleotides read TGTGCCAGCAGCCAAGAAGGGCGAATCACCTACGAGCAGTACTTC.